The entry below describes one T cell receptor beta chain. The data derive from a study of control samples from healthy donors and cancer patients. Measured with immunoSEQ multiplex PCR; TCRdb has only the in-frame clones, and not every one. The data show some 120,000 clones, about nine tenths seen once. Germline CDR1 and CDR2: SEHNR and FQNEAQ (reference sequence). With 0 bases clipped from V and 1 base from J, the junction kept 3 bases outside the gene matches. The CDR3 runs to 16 residues. This chain joins TRBV7-9 and TRBJ1-1; TRBD1 agrees at 9 bases. Sequenced: blood. The receptor was isolated from a man between 40 and 49 years old in good health. In nucleotides, the CDR3 is TGTGCCAGCAGCTTAGCGCAGGGACAGGGGAACACTGAAGCTTTCTTT. Translating gives CASSLAQGQGNTEAFF.